The source of this TCR beta chain is a study of blood T cell repertoires in COVID-19. About the research overall: Sources were T cells, B-cell-depleted T cells, or PBMCs; the material itself was cDNA or gDNA.

Original methodology: Reference gene primer amplification in the assay estimated nucleated cell counts. Profiling relied on immunoSEQ multiplex PCR, and the TCRdb table lists in-frame clones only, not all of them. The DNA was the basis for D and trimming; V, J and clone size are from that table. The sample has 30,000 or so clones, 83% seen once; the top ten hold 3% to 4%. Per germline, CDR1 SGHNT and CDR2 YYREEE (reference sequence). The ends lost 2 bases at V and 4 bases at J; junction bases unmatched: 4. The CDR3 length is 15 residues. This TCR was recovered from a man aged 50-60 years with acute or convalescent COVID-19. The chain uses TRBV5-4 and TRBJ2-1; 9 bases are shared with TRBD1. The sample consisted of peripheral blood. The CDR3 loop reads CASSLDRGGYNEQFF. CDR3 DNA sequence: TGTGCCAGCAGCTTAGACAGGGGGGGGTACAATGAGCAGTTCTTC. The whole variable domain, remainder taken from reference TRBV5-4 and TRBJ2-1, is ETGVTQSPTHLIKTRGQQVTLRCSSQSGHNTVSWYQQALGQGPQFIFQYYREEENGRGNFPPRFSGLQFPNYSSELNVNALELDDSALYLCASSLDRGGYNEQFFGPGTRLTVL.